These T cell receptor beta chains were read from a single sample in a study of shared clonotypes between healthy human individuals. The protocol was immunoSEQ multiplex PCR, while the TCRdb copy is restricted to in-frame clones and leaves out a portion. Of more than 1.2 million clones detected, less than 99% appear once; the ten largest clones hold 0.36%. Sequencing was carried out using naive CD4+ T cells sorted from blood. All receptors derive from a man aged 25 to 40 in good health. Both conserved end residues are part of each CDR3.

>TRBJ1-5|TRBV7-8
CASSHRRDTFYQPQHF
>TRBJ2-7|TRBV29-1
CSVTAGTLTTYEQYF
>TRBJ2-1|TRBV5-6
CASSLSGYYNEQFF
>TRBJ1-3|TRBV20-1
CSVSSGNTIYF
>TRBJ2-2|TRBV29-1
CSVPGLNTGELFF
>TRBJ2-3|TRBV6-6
CASSYSISSTDTQYF
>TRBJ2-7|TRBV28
CASGPTGRHEQYF
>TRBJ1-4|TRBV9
CASSGGTAEKLFF
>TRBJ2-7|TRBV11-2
CASSLLGTYEQYF
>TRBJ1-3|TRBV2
CASRGGVSGNTIYF
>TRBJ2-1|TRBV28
CASSHRRASYNEQFF
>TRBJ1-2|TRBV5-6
CASSRGQGESGYTF
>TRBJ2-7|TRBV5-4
CASSSGRTYEQYF
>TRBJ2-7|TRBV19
CASSTSTGVGEQYF
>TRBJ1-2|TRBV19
CASSLSSRRGYTF
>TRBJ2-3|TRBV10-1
CASSVGITDTQYF
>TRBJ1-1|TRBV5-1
CASSFETGNTEAFF
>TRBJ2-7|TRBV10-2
CASSEYGRGGYEQYF
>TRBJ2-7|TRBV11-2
CASSSRTRSSEQYF
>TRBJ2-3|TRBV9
CASSVVAGPQYF
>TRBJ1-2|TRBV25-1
CASSDPSTGEPYGYTF
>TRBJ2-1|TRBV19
CASSTISSSYNEQFF
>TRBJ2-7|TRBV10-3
CAISSTSGSTQHPSYEQYF
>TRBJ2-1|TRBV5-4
CASSLKGPHNEQFF
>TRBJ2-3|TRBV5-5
CASSPPRLAGSTDTQYF
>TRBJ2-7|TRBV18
CASSPPWGLGYEQYF
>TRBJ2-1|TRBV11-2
CASSLGRTGYNEQFF
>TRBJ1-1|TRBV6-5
CASSYYRVSNTEAFF
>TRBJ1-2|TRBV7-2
CASSLPRTVNYGYTF
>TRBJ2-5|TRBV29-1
CSVGQGAETQYF
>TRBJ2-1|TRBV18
CASSPGLAGSKKFF
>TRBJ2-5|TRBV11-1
CASSFSGTSGQETQYF
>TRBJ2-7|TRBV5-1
CASSLAADEQYF
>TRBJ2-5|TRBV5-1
CASSFESSQETQYF
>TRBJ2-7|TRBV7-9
CASSLGGIPTYEQYF
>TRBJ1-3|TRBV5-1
CASSLLQGARGNTIYF
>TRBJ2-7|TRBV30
CAWTFGGISYEQYF
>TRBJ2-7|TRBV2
CASSGFMLYEQYF
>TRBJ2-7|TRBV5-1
CASSLDPGGQNEQYF
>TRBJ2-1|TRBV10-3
CAISGGLGHNEQFF
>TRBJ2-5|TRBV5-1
CASSLRAEETQYF
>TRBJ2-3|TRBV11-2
CASSLGLQGGTDTQYF
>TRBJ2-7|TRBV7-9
CASGDRTYEQYF
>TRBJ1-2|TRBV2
CASSDTANYGYTF
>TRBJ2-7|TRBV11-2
CASSLGRSLYEQYF
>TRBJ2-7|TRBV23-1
CASSQYRWEQYF
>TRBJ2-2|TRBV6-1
CASSEVGTGELFF
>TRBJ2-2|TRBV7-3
CASSFLSGSGTGELFF
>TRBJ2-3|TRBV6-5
CASSYSSPSGRDTQYF
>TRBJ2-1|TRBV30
CAWSVPDTPGVF
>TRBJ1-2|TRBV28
CASSWAEPYGYTF
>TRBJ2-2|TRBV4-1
CASTRTGELFF